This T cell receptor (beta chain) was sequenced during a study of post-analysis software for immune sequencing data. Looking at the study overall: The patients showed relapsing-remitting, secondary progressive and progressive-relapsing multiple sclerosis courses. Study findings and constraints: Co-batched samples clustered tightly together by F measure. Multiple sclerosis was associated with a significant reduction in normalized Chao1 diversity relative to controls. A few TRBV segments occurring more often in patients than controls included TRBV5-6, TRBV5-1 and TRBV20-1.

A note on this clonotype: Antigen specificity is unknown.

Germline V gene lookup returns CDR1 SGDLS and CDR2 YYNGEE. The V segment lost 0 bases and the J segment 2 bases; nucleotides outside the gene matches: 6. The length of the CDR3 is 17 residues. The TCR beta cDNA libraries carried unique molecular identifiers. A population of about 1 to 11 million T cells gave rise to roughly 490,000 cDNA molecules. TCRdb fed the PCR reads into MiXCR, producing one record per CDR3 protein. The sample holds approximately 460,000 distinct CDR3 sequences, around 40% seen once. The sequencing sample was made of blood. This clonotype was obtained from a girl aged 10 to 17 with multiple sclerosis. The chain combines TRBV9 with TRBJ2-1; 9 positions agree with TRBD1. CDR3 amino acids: CASSVVAGTGTYNEQFF. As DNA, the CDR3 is TGTGCCAGCAGCGTAGTCGCCGGGACAGGGACCTACAATGAGCAGTTCTTC. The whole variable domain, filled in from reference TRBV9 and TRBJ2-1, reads DSGVTQTPKHLITATGQRVTLRCSPRSGDLSVYWYQQSLDQGLQFLIQYYNGEERAKGNILERFSAQQFPDLHSELNLSSLELGDSALYFCASSVVAGTGTYNEQFFGPGTRLTVL.